Below, 8 T cell receptor beta chains from the same sample are listed, as sequenced in a study of T cells expressing NK-cell markers. TCRdb reanalyzed the 5' RACE reads and collapses them to one entry per CDR3 protein, without DNA. This sample's table reports about 400,000 distinct CDR3 sequences. The sequenced material came from blood T cells: a sorted CD56 or NKG2C T cell subset, CD4+ or CD8+ T cells, or bulk PBMC T cells (not recorded which). The receptor set was obtained from a woman aged 45-59 years in good health.

This rearrangement joins TRBV18 to TRBJ2-2. The germline V gene encodes CDR1 KGHSH and CDR2 LQKENI. CDR3 length: 16 residues. CDR3 in amino acids: CASSPGIAGSTGELFF.

The rearrangement joins TRBV7-2 to TRBJ1-1. The CDR3 totals 16 residues. CDR1 SGHTA and CDR2 FQGNSA come from the germline V gene. The CDR3 here is CASSQTLGSLNTEAFF. Drawing the rest from reference TRBV7-2 and TRBJ1-1, the complete variable domain is GAGVSQSPSNKVTEKGKDVELRCDPISGHTALYWYRQSLGQGLEFLIYFQGNSAPDKSGLPSDRFSAERTGGSVSTLTIQRTQQEDSAVYLCASSQTLGSLNTEAFFGQGTRLTVV.

This sequence joins TRBV7-9 and TRBJ2-1; checking the TCRdb D call of TRBD2 is not possible without DNA. CDR1 and CDR2 from the germline V gene are SEHNR and FQNEAQ (reference sequence). This CDR3 is 14 amino acids long. The chain's CDR3 is CASRPPGLENEQFF. Looking up the rest from reference TRBV7-9 and TRBJ2-1 gives the full variable domain: DTGVSQNPRHKITKRGQNVTFRCDPISEHNRLYWYRQTLGQGPEFLTYFQNEAQLEKSRLLSDRFSAERPKGSFSTLEIQRTEQGDSAMYLCASRPPGLENEQFFGPGTRLTVL.

The CDR3 loop reads CSVFLLGKRFF. The chain is built from TRBV29-1 and TRBJ2-1. CDR3 length equals 11 residues. The germline gives CDR1 SQVTM, CDR2 ANQGSEA.

V usage is TRBV11-3 and J usage is TRBJ2-1; there is no DNA to check the TCRdb D call of TRBD2. Germline CDR1 SGHNT, CDR2 YENEEA. This CDR3 comprises 19 residues. The CDR3 spells CASSLAGTSGSIVGNEQFF.

The chain couples TRBV24-1 to TRBJ2-1; no DNA is available, so the TRBD2 call from TCRdb remains unchecked. The CDR3 is 16 amino acids. The V gene's germline CDR1 is KGHDR and CDR2 SFDVKD. The CDR3 is CATSDPGALIPHEQFF.

The chain is built from TRBV6-2 or TRBV6-3 and TRBJ1-1. The CDR3 extends over 15 amino acids. Per germline, CDR1 MNHEY and CDR2 SVGEGT. CDR3 in amino acids: CASSPIGIRGTEAFF.

The chain links TRBV29-1 to TRBJ2-7; checking the TCRdb D call of TRBD1 is not possible without DNA. This CDR3 region has 14 residues. Germline loops: CDR1 SQVTM, CDR2 ANQGSEA. CDR3 amino acids: CSVEVRGGWYEQYF.